The T cell receptor beta chain under discussion was sequenced for a study of long-term antiretroviral therapy in people with HIV. Trimming cost V 0 bases and J 4 bases, with 5 bases left between them. CDR3 length equals 13 residues. CDR1 and CDR2 from the germline V gene are MNHEY and SMNVEV (reference sequence). This was the immunoSEQ v3.0 assay at survey level. Assay: immunoSEQ multiplex PCR; the TCRdb copy retains only in-frame clones and omits some. In the table there are nearly 25,000 clones, 84% of which are singletons. The sample in question was unsorted PBMCs, obtained 3 years after starting antiretroviral therapy. The chain is built from TRBV27 and TRBJ2-3; D gene unclear. This receptor was taken from a man in his fifties or sixties with HIV. This CDR3 is CASSLSLPDTQYF. CDR3 DNA sequence: TGTGCCAGCAGTTTATCTCTCCCAGATACGCAGTATTTT.